This TCR beta chain was captured in a study of spatial heterogeneity in lung cancer. About the research overall: TCR and UMI combinations that were unique each appeared, on average, more than ten times in raw reads.

The germline V gene has CDR1 MNHEY and CDR2 SVGEGT. V was shortened by 6 bases and J by 1 base, with 22 bases between the two germline ends. The CDR3 covers 18 residues. Notes on the study in general: The appearance of ubiquitous expanded tumor TCRs in blood was greater at resection than follow-up.

TCRdb processed the 5' RACE reads anew with MiXCR; each CDR3 protein has one entry. Of about 23,000 distinct CDR3 sequences in the sample, approximately 4.8% were seen once. Time point of the sample: sample taken at primary tumor resection. Samples came from roughly 72 TRACERx patients with untreated early-stage lung cancer. Unsorted whole RNA samples from tumor, nontumor lung or frozen PBMC were sequenced. Ten or more counts support this clonotype. Its antigen remains unidentified. Sample: PBMCs, taken at surgery. The chain recombines TRBV6-2 or TRBV6-3 with TRBJ1-5; D is possibly TRBD1 (5 bases). This TCR was recovered from a male donor with early-stage non-small cell lung cancer. The DNA of the CDR3 is TGTGCCAGCAGCTCCTTACCGGTGGGGGTGGCGAGCAATCAGCCCCAGCATTTT. This sequence encodes CASSSLPVGVASNQPQHF.